What follows describes a single TCR beta chain. Its antigen is unidentified. CDR3 regions of TCR beta were amplified from RNA transcripts. Following a first-round RT-PCR that used HTBI primers, a second-round multiplex PCR was carried out. In TCRdb, the multiplex PCR reads were re-called with MiXCR into one record per CDR3 protein. The sample includes hundreds of thousands of distinct CDR3 sequences, roughly 21% seen only once; the top ten take roughly 3%. The ends were cut back, 1 base at V and 3 bases at J, with 13 bases in the middle. Germline V gene sequence: CDR1 MDHEN, CDR2 SYDVKM. The CDR3 has 16 amino acids. This record comes from a study of Graves' ophthalmopathy and Graves' hyperthyroidism. Study observations and caveats: The model predicted ophthalmopathy progression with roughly 70% sensitivity and around 74% specificity.

The chain has TRBV28 and TRBJ1-5; D is perhaps TRBD1 (5 bases). Sequenced material: peripheral blood. The TCR originated in a woman younger than 30 with stable Graves' hyperthyroidism. CDR3 sequence reads: CASSLFPGTVNQPQHF. The CDR3 coding sequence is TGTGCCAGCAGTTTATTTCCGGGGACGGTCAATCAGCCCCAGCATTTT.